What follows describes a single T cell receptor (beta chain). This sample is part of a study of control samples from healthy donors and cancer patients. The V end lost 2 bases, the J end lost 7 bases, and 12 bases lay between the germline ends. Looked up from germline, CDR1 is SNHLY and CDR2 is FYNNEI. There are 14 residues in the CDR3. Libraries were prepared by immunoSEQ multiplex PCR; TCRdb keeps only in-frame clonotypes and omits some of them. The sample includes about 85,000 clones, less than 95% seen only once; the top ten take roughly 3.4%. Source material: blood. The chain carries TRBV2 and TRBJ2-1; TRBD2 is a possible D gene (6 bases). The source is a woman aged 18-35 years in good health. The CDR3 protein is CASSETTSMNEQFF. In nucleotides, the CDR3 is TGTGCCAGCAGTGAAACGACTAGTATGAATGAGCAGTTCTTC.